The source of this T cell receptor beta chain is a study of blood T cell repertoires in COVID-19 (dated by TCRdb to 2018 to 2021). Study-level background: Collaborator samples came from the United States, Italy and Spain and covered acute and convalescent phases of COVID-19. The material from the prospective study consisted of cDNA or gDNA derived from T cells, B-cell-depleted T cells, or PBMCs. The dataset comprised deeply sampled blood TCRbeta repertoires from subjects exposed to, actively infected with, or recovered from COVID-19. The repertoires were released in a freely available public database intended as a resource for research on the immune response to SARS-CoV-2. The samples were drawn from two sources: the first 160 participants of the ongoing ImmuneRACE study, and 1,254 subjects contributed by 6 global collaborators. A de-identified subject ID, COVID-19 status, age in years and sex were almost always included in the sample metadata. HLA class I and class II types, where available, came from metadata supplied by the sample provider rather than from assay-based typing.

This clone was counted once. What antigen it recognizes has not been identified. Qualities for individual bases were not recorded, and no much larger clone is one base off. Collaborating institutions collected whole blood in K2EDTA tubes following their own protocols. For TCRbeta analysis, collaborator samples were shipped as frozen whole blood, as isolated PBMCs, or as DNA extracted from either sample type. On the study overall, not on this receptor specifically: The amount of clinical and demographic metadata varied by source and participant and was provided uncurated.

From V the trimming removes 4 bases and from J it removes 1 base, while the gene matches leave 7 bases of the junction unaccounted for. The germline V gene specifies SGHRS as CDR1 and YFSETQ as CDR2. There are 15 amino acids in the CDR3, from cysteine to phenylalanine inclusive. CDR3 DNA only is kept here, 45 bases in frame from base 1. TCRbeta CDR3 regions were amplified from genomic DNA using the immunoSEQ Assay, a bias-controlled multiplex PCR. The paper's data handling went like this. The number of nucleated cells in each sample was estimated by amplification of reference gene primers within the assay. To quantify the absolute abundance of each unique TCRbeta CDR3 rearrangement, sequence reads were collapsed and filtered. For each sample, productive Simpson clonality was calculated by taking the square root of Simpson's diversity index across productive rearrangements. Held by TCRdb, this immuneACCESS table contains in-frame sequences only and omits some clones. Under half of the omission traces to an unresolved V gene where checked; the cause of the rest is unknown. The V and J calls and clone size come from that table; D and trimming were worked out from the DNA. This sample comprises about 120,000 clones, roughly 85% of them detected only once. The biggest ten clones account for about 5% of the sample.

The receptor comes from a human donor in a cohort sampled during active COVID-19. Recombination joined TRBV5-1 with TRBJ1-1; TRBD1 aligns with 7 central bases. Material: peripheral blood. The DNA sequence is TGCGCCAGCAGCATGCTACAGGGGCGGAACACTGAAGCTTTCTTT. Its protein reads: CASSMLQGRNTEAFF.